This T cell receptor beta chain stems from a study of cytomegalovirus exposure and HLA in healthy donors. Whole-study context: The roughly 130 validation repertoires used the same platform as the 666 first-cohort repertoires, a later analysis reported. Study-wide findings and caveats: Confirmation in vitro established that three CMV-associated chains were specific for CMV antigens. The study listed 164 cytomegalovirus-associated TCR beta chains.

Repertoires were generated with immunoSEQ multiplex PCR, while TCRdb's copy carries only in-frame clones and drops some. The repertoire holds tens of thousands of clones, with around 82% as singletons. There are 11 residues in the CDR3. V was clipped by 6 bases and J by 6 bases; unmatched bases: 1. The germline gives CDR1 SQVTM, CDR2 ANQGSEA. A single count supports this clone. Antigen: not known. What was sequenced was PBMCs. The sequence was collected from a woman younger than 30 in good health and CMV-seropositive. V gene TRBV29-1 combines with J gene TRBJ2-3, with 9 positions matching TRBD1. CDR3 residues: CSVTGGDTQYF. CDR3 DNA sequence: TGCAGCGTAACAGGGGGCGATACGCAGTATTTT.